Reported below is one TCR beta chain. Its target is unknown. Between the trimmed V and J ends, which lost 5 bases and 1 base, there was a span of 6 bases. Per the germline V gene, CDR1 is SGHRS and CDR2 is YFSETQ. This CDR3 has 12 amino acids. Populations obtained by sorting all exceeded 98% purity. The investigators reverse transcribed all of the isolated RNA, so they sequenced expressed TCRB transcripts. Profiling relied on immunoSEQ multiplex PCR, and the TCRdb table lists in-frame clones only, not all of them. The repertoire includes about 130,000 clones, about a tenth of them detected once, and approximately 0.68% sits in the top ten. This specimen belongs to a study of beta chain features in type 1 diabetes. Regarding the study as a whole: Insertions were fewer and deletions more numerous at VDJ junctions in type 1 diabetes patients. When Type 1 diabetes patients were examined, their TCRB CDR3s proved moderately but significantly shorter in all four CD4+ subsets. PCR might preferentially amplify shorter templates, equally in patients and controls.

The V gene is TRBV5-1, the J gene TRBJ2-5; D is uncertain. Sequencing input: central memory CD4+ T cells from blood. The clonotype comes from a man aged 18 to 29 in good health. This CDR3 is CASRQSQETQYF. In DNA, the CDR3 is TGCGCCAGCAGGCAGTCCCAAGAGACCCAGTACTTC.